The next 18 T cell receptor beta chains were all read from a single sample in a study of blood T cell repertoires in COVID-19. TCRdb keeps only in-frame clones here, not all; method: immunoSEQ multiplex PCR. This sample has roughly 430,000 clones, with around 90% found just once. The sample taken for sequencing was PBMCs or T cells enriched from blood (not recorded which). These receptors were taken from a woman in her forties with acute COVID-19.

V is TRBV4-2 and J is TRBJ1-5; tentative D call: TRBD1 (6 bases). The germline V gene encodes CDR1 LGHNA and CDR2 YNFKEQ. V was shortened by 4 bases and J by 2 bases, with 21 bases between the two germline ends. The CDR3 spans 18 residues. CDR3: CASSREGQGEGGNQPQHF. In DNA, the CDR3 is TGTGCCAGCAGCCGAGAGGGTCAGGGTGAGGGGGGCAATCAGCCCCAGCATTTT.

The chain joins TRBV19 to TRBJ2-3, with D possibly matching TRBD2 (6 bases). This CDR3 spans 15 amino acids. Trimming removed 8 bases at V and 4 bases at J, with 19 bases between. Germline loops: CDR1 LNHDA, CDR2 SQIVND (reference sequence). The CDR3 loop is CASSAGAGVADTQYF. In DNA, the CDR3 is TGTGCCAGTTCAGCGGGCGCTGGGGTGGCAGATACGCAGTATTTT. Supplemented by reference TRBV19 and TRBJ2-3, the full variable domain reads DGGITQSPKYLFRKEGQNVTLSCEQNLNHDAMYWYRQDPGQGLRLIYYSQIVNDFQKGDIAEGYSVSREKKESFPLTVTSAQKNPTAFYLCASSAGAGVADTQYFGPGTRLTVL.

This sequence joins TRBV7-9 and TRBJ2-7; TRBD1 agrees at 11 bases. CDR3 size: 15 residues. Germline CDR1 reads SEHNR; CDR2 reads FQNEAQ (reference sequence). V lost 5 bases to trimming and J lost 4 bases; unmatched junction nucleotides: 7. This chain's CDR3 is CASSRRTGGGYEQYF. As DNA, the CDR3 is TGTGCCAGCAGCCGCAGGACAGGGGGCGGGTACGAGCAGTACTTC.

This clone has a handful of counts. This chain links TRBV19 with TRBJ2-7; TRBD1 matches at 7 bases. The ends lost 4 bases at V and 6 bases at J; junction bases unmatched: 6. The CDR3 runs 13 residues. CDR1 is LNHDA and CDR2 is SQIVND in the germline V gene (reference sequence). CDR3 in DNA: TGTGCCAGTAGTAAGGGACAGTATCGCGAGCAGTACTTC. It is translated as CASSKGQYREQYF.

The chain combines TRBV30 with TRBJ2-2; TRBD1 is a possible D gene (7 bases). Germline values: CDR1 GTSNPN, CDR2 SVGIG (reference sequence). The CDR3 totals 14 residues. V was clipped by 4 bases and J by 5 bases, with 14 bases between them. CDR3 sequence: CAWNHQGGTGELFF. The CDR3 region has the DNA TGTGCCTGGAATCATCAGGGGGGAACCGGGGAGCTGTTTTTT.

A note on this clone: The same CDR3 is also encoded by other DNA sequences in this sample. V and J are TRBV18 and TRBJ1-1, with D perhaps TRBD1 (6 bases). Trimming removed 3 bases from V and 1 base from J, with 6 bases in between. Germline CDR1 KGHSH, CDR2 LQKENI. CDR3 length: 13 residues. CDR3 region: CASSPGQNTEAFF. CDR3 coding DNA: TGTGCCAGCTCACCGGGACAGAACACTGAAGCTTTCTTT.

This chain uses TRBV11-2 with TRBJ2-1; perhaps TRBD2 as D (7 bases). V was cut by 5 bases and J by 0 bases, with 17 bases left in between. The CDR3 runs to 17 residues. Germline V gene lookup returns CDR1 SGHAT and CDR2 FQNNGV. In DNA, the CDR3 is TGTGCCAGCAGCCAAGGGGGGGCCACCAGCTCCTACAATGAGCAGTTCTTC. As protein: CASSQGGATSSYNEQFF.

This chain links TRBV7-2 with TRBJ1-6; tentative D call: TRBD1 (5 bases). Per the germline V gene, CDR1 is SGHTA and CDR2 is FQGNSA. The CDR3 covers 15 residues. V was trimmed by 2 bases and J by 7 bases, leaving 12 bases between them. This CDR3 reads CASSLKGAGNSPLHF. The CDR3 DNA sequence: TGTGCCAGCAGCTTAAAAGGGGCCGGCAATTCACCCCTCCACTTT.

J is TRBJ1-1 and V is TRBV6-5; 9 bases agree with TRBD1. After removal of 6 bases from V and 4 bases from J, the junction contained 9 bases not matched to a gene. CDR3 length: 15 amino acids. The germline CDR1 and CDR2 sequences are MNHEY and SVGAGI. The CDR3 loop is CASRDFGTGSTEAFF. In DNA form, the CDR3 reads TGTGCCAGCAGGGACTTCGGGACAGGGAGCACTGAAGCTTTCTTT.

The chain uses TRBV11-2 and TRBJ2-7, with 10 positions matching TRBD1. CDR1 and CDR2 (germline): SGHAT, FQNNGV. This CDR3 has 16 amino acids. J was trimmed by 6 bases and V by 5 bases; bases with no gene match: 13. The CDR3 loop reads CASSHGGQGILGEQYF. CDR3 DNA sequence: TGTGCCAGCAGCCACGGGGGACAGGGGATATTAGGCGAGCAGTACTTC.

The chain couples TRBV6-5 to TRBJ2-7; 9 bases fit TRBD1. The CDR3 contains 15 residues. From germline, CDR1 is MNHEY and CDR2 SVGAGI. The V and J ends lost 2 bases and 5 bases, in that order; junction bases with no gene match: 7. The CDR3 bases are TGTGCCAGCAGTTACCTCTCGGGACAGGGAAACGAGCAGTACTTC. It is translated as CASSYLSGQGNEQYF.

V is TRBV5-1 and J is TRBJ1-6; D is uncertain. Germline V gene data show CDR1 as SGHRS and CDR2 as YFSETQ. Trimming left V 1 base short and J 5 bases short, with 10 bases between. The CDR3 is 15 amino acids. CDR3 DNA: TGCGCCAGCAGCTTGCTCTCGGGGAATAATTCACCCCTCCACTTT. Translating gives CASSLLSGNNSPLHF.

This clone was seen a few times. The J gene is TRBJ1-3, the V gene TRBV7-6; D is uncertain. V dropped 1 base and J dropped 4 bases, with 23 bases sitting between them. Germline V gene lookup returns CDR1 SGHVS and CDR2 FNYEAQ. CDR3 length: 19 residues. CDR3 nucleotides: TGTGCCAGCAGCTTAGGAGGTGGCTTCGAATCGAACGACGGAAACACCATATATTTT. This codes for CASSLGGGFESNDGNTIYF. The full variable domain, in which reference TRBV7-6 and TRBJ1-3 provide the parts outside the CDR3, is GAGVSQSPRYKVTKRGQDVALRCDPISGHVSLYWYRQALGQGPEFLTYFNYEAQQDKSGLPNDRFSAERPEGSISTLTIQRTEQRDSAMYRCASSLGGGFESNDGNTIYFGEGSWLTVV.

The chain combines TRBV6-5 with TRBJ2-7; D remains unclear. Trimming stripped 6 bases from V and 3 bases from J, with 12 bases between. The V gene's germline CDR1 is MNHEY and CDR2 SVGAGI. This CDR3 has 13 amino acids. CDR3 sequence reads: CASRRPSSYEQYF. The CDR3 DNA follows: TGTGCCAGCAGACGACCTTCTAGCTACGAGCAGTACTTC.

This clone was found a few times. The CDR3 sequence is CASRFWTARAYNSPLHF. CDR3 sequence (DNA): TGTGCAAGTCGCTTTTGGACAGCTAGAGCTTATAATTCACCCCTCCACTTT. This chain uses TRBV12-2 with TRBJ1-6; the DNA was not used to check the table's D call, TRBD1. TRBV12-2 constitutes a pseudogene. The CDR3 length is 17 residues.

The J gene is TRBJ2-3, the V gene TRBV5-1, with TRBD2 matching 7 bases. CDR1 and CDR2 (germline): SGHRS, YFSETQ. Germline trimming cut 7 bases from V and 6 bases from J; bases unmatched to any gene: 8. This CDR3 region has 13 residues. The CDR3 DNA sequence: TGCGCCAGCCTAAGGACTAGTTATGATACGCAGTATTTT. It specifies CASLRTSYDTQYF. The whole variable domain, remainder taken from reference TRBV5-1 and TRBJ2-3, is KAGVTQTPRYLIKTRGQQVTLSCSPISGHRSVSWYQQTPGQGLQFLFEYFSETQRNKGNFPGRFSGRQFSNSRSEMNVSTLELGDSALYLCASLRTSYDTQYFGPGTRLTVL.

The genes are TRBV15 and TRBJ1-3; weak D call: TRBD1 (6 bases). Germline V CDR1 and CDR2: LNHNV, YYDKDF (reference sequence). This CDR3 contains 16 residues. Deletions cut 2 bases from V and 1 base from J, with 12 bases between. In nucleotides, the CDR3 is TGTGCCACCAGCAGACTGGACAGCCCGTCTGGAAACACCATATATTTT. It yields the protein CATSRLDSPSGNTIYF.

This clone was observed a handful of times. The gene calls are TRBV29-1 and TRBJ1-2, with D perhaps matching TRBD1 (5 bases). The CDR3 has 13 residues. Trimming took 3 bases from V and 8 from J, leaving 16 bases between them. Germline values: CDR1 SQVTM, CDR2 ANQGSEA. CDR3 region: CSVELGVPRGYTF. CDR3 nucleotide sequence: TGCAGCGTTGAGTTAGGGGTCCCGAGGGGCTACACCTTC.